Listed below are T cell receptor beta chains from one sample, sequenced in a study of long-term antiretroviral therapy in people with HIV. Sequenced by immunoSEQ multiplex PCR; TCRdb stores in-frame clones only, minus some. Of some 11,000 clones in the sample, around 80% are singletons; the top ten hold 15% to 20%. Here the sequenced sample was unsorted PBMCs, taken 3.4 years after starting antiretroviral therapy. The receptors shown here come from a man aged 35-49 years with HIV. The CDR3 runs from the conserved cysteine through the conserved F or W. Fields, in order: D gene, V gene, J gene, clone size, CDR3 DNA, CDR3 protein. A D gene is named only where the DNA matches it firmly. The size entry is marked missing in some rows and otherwise reads once, few, many or a size class.

TRBD2	TRBV15	TRBJ2-2	.	TGTGCCACCAGCAGAGAGTCGTCAGCTGGGACTAGCGTTCCCGGGGAGCTGTTTTTT	CATSRESSAGTSVPGELFF
.	TRBV5-1	TRBJ2-7	.	TGCGCCAGCAGCTTCTCGGGAACGGGGAACGAGCAGTACTTC	CASSFSGTGNEQYF
TRBD2	TRBV7-8	TRBJ2-1	.	TGTGCCAGCAGCTTAGGTACTAGCGGGGACAATGAGCAGTTCTTC	CASSLGTSGDNEQFF
TRBD2	TRBV30	TRBJ2-1	.	TGTGCCTACCTAGCGGGAGGGAACAATGAGCAGTTCTTC	CAYLAGGNNEQFF
TRBD2	TRBV5-1	TRBJ2-1	.	TGCGCCAGCAGCTTAACCGGGACTAGCATCGGGAATGAGCAGTTCTTC	CASSLTGTSIGNEQFF
.	TRBV6-6	TRBJ1-3	few	TGTGCCAGCAGTGGGCCAGGACAGTCCTCTGGAAACACCATATATTTT	CASSGPGQSSGNTIYF
TRBD1	TRBV5-8	TRBJ1-2	.	TGTGCCAGCCATCGGACAGGGGAGGTCTATGGCTACACCTTC	CASHRTGEVYGYTF
TRBD1	TRBV7-8	TRBJ2-7	.	TGTGCCAGCAGCGCGGACAGGAGCTCCTACGAGCAGTACTTC	CASSADRSSYEQYF
.	TRBV19	TRBJ2-7	.	TGTGCCAGTAGTATAGCCGGAGGAGACGAGCAGTACTTC	CASSIAGGDEQYF
TRBD2	TRBV27	TRBJ2-7	.	TGTGCCAGCAGTTTATCGGGACTAGCGGGAGAAGAGCAGTACTTC	CASSLSGLAGEEQYF
.	TRBV27	TRBJ2-1	.	TGTGCCAGCAGTCGGGGGGCGGGATACAATGAGCAGTTCTTC	CASSRGAGYNEQFF
TRBD1	TRBV27	TRBJ1-2	.	TGTGCCAGCAGTTCCGGACAGGGCCTACTCTCTTATGGCTACACCTTC	CASSSGQGLLSYGYTF
.	TRBV7-2	TRBJ1-5	.	TGTGCCAGCAGCTTTTGGGGGGATCAGCCCCAGCATTTT	CASSFWGDQPQHF
TRBD2	TRBV2	TRBJ2-5	.	TGTGCCAGCACCTTTAACCTAGCGGGAGTAGGAGAGACCCAGTACTTC	CASTFNLAGVGETQYF
TRBD1	TRBV28	TRBJ1-1	.	TGTGCCAGCAGCGACGACACAGGGGTTTCAAGATTCGAAGCTTTCTTT	CASSDDTGVSRFEAFF
TRBD1	TRBV7-3	TRBJ2-7	.	TGTGCCAGCAGCTCGGGACAGGGCAGCTCCTACGAGCAGTACTTC	CASSSGQGSSYEQYF
.	TRBV7-2	TRBJ2-7	.	TGTGCCAGCAGCCTCCGCGCGGGCGAGCAGTACTTC	CASSLRAGEQYF
.	TRBV15	TRBJ1-2	.	TGTGCCACCAGCATGGGGGGCCAGGACGGCCTAGGCTACACCTTC	CATSMGGQDGLGYTF
.	TRBV27	TRBJ2-2	.	TGTGCCAGCAGTTACGCTAGCGCCGGGGAGCTGTTTTTT	CASSYASAGELFF
TRBD2	TRBV15	TRBJ2-1	.	TGTGCCACCAGCAGAGATCTCGCGGGAGCTAATGAGCAGTTCTTC	CATSRDLAGANEQFF
.	TRBV5-5	TRBJ2-5	once	TGTGCCAGCAGCTTGGAGGCAGCGAAAGAGACCCAGTACTTC	CASSLEAAKETQYF
.	TRBV28	TRBJ2-1	.	TGTGCCAGCAGTTTAGCTTCTCCCTACAATGAGCAGTTCTTC	CASSLASPYNEQFF
.	TRBV10-3	TRBJ2-1	.	TGTGCCATCAGTGTCAAGAGCTCCTACAATGAGCAGTTCTTC	CAISVKSSYNEQFF
.	TRBV29-1	TRBJ2-3	.	TGCAGCGTTGAAGATTGGGGGGACGCAGATACGCAGTATTTT	CSVEDWGDADTQYF
.	TRBV19	TRBJ1-1	.	TGTGCCAGTAGGCTAGGAGTCGGCACTGAAGCTTTCTTT	CASRLGVGTEAFF
.	TRBV7-2	TRBJ1-2	.	TGTGCCAGCAGCTTTAGGGGGGCGGGTGGCTACACCTTC	CASSFRGAGGYTF
TRBD1	TRBV28	TRBJ2-7	.	TGTGCCAGCAGTTTTGGGCCCGGGACAGGGAGCTCCTACGAGCAGTACTTC	CASSFGPGTGSSYEQYF
.	TRBV19	TRBJ1-1	.	TGTGCCAGTAGTCGTGGGGAAATTAACACTGAAGCTTTCTTT	CASSRGEINTEAFF
.	TRBV29-1	TRBJ2-1	.	TGCAGCGTTGTAAGCGGGACAGCCTACAATGAGCAGTTCTTC	CSVVSGTAYNEQFF
.	TRBV19	TRBJ2-7	.	TGTGCCAGTAGTATGGGTAGCGGAGAGCAGTACTTC	CASSMGSGEQYF